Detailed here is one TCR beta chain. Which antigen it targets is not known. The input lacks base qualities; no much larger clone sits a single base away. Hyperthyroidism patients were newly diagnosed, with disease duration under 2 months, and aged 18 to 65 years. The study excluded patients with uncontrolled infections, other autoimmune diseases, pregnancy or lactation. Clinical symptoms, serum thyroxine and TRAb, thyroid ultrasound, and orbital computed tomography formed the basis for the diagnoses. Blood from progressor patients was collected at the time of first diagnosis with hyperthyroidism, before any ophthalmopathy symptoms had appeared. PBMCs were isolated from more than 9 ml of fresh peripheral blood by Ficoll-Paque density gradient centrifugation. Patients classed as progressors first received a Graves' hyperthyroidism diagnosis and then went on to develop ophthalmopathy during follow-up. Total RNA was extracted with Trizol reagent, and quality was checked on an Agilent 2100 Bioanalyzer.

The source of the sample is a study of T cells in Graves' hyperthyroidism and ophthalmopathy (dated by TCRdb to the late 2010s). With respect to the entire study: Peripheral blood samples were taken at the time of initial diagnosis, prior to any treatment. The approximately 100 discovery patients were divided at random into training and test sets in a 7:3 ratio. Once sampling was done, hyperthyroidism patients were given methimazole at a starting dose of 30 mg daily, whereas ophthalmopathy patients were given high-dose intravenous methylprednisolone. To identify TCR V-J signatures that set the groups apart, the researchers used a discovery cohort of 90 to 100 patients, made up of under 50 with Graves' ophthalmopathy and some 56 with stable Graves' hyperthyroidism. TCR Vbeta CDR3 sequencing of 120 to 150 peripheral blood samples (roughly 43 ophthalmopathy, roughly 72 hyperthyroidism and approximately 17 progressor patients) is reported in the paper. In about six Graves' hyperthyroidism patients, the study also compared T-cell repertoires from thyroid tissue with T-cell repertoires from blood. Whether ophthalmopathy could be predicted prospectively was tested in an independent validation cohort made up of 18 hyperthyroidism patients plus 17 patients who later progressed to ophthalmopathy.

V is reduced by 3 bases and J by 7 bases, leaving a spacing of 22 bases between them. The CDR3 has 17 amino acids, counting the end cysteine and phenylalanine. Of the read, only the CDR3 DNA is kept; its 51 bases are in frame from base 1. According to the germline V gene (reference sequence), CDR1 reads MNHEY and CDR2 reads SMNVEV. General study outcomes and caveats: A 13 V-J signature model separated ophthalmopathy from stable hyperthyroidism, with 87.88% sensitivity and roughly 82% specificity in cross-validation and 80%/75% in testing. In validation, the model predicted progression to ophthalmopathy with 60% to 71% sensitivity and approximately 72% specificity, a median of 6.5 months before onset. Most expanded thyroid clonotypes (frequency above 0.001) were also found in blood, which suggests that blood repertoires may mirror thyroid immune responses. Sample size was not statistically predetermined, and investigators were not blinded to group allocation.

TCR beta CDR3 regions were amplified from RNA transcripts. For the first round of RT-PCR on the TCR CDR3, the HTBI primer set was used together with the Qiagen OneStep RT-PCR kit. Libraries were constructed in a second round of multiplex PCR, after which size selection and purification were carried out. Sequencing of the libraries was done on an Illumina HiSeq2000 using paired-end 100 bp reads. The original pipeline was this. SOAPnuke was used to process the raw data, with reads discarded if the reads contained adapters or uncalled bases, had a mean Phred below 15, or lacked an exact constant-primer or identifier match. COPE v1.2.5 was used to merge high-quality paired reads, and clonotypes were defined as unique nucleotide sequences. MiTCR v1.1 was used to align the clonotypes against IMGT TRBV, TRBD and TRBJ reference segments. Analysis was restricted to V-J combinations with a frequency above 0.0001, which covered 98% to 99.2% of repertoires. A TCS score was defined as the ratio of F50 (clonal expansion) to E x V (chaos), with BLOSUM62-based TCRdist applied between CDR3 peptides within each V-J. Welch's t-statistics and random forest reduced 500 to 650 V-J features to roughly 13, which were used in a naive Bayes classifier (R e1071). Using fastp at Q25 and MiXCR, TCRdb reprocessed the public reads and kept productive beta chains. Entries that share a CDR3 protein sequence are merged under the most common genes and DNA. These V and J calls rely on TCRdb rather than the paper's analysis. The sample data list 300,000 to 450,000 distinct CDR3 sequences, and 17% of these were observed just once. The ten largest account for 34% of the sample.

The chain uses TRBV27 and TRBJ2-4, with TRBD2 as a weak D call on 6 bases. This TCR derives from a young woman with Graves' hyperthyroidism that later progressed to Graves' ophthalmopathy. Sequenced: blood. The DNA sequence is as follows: TGTGCCAGCAGTTTGGCGGTCGGCGGGGTGAAAAAGAACATTCAGTACTTC. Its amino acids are CASSLAVGGVKKNIQYF.